In its sample, the clone carrying this T cell receptor beta chain was seen a few times. Antigen specificity is unknown. The CDR3 spans 14 residues. CDR1 is PRHDT and CDR2 is FYEKMQ in the germline V gene (reference sequence). J was trimmed by 10 bases and V by 4 bases; bases with no gene match: 9. Amplified TCR beta CDR3 regions came from RNA transcripts. RT-PCR in the first round (using the HTBI primer set) targeted the TCR CDR3. TCRdb reprocessed the multiplex PCR reads with MiXCR, giving one entry per CDR3 protein. The table lists hundreds of thousands of distinct CDR3 sequences, around a third of them singletons. The data belong to a study of T cells in Graves' hyperthyroidism and ophthalmopathy. Whole-study findings and limits: Clonotypes that were expanded in thyroid above 0.001 mostly appeared in blood too.

Absence of ophthalmopathy progression within 18 months defined stable Graves' hyperthyroidism. The receptor's source is a middle-aged woman with Graves' hyperthyroidism. The sequencing input was blood. The rearrangement links TRBV13 to TRBJ1-2, with 10 nucleotides matching TRBD1. CDR3 nucleotide sequence: TGTGCCAGCAGCTCTACCGGGACAGGGGTCGACTACACCTTC. It translates to CASSSTGTGVDYTF. Based on the CDR3 plus reference TRBV13 and TRBJ1-2, the full variable domain is AAGVIQSPRHLIKEKRETATLKCYPIPRHDTVYWYQQGPGQDPQFLISFYEKMQSDKGSIPDRFSAQQFSDYHSELNMSSLELGDSALYFCASSSTGTGVDYTFGSGTRLTVV.